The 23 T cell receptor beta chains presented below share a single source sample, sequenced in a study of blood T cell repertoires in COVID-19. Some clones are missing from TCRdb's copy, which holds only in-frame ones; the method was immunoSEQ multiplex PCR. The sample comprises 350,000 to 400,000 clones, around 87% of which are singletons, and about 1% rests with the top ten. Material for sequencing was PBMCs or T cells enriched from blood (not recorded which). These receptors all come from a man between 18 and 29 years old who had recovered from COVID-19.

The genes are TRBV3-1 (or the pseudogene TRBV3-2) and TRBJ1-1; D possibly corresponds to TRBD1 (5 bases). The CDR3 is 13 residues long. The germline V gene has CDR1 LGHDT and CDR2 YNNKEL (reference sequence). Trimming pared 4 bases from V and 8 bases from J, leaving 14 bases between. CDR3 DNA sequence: TGTGCCAGCAGCCCGAGCGGGGGGAGAGAAGCTTTCTTT. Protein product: CASSPSGGREAFF.

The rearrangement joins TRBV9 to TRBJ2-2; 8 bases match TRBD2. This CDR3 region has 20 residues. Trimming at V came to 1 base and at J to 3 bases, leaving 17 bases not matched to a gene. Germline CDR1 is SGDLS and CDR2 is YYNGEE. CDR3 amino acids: CASSVPAPGLGVEYTGELFF. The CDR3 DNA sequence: TGTGCCAGCAGCGTACCTGCACCGGGACTAGGTGTTGAGTACACCGGGGAGCTGTTTTTT. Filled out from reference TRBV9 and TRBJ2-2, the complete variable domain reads DSGVTQTPKHLITATGQRVTLRCSPRSGDLSVYWYQQSLDQGLQFLIQYYNGEERAKGNILERFSAQQFPDLHSELNLSSLELGDSALYFCASSVPAPGLGVEYTGELFFGEGSRLTVL.

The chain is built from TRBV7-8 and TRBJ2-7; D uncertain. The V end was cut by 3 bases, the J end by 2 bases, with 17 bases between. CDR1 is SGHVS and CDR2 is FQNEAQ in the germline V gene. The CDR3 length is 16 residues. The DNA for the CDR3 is TGTGCCAGCAGCTTTAATAGGCTACGACAAACCTACGAGCAGTACTTC. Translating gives CASSFNRLRQTYEQYF.

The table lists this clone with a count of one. CDR3 sequence: CASSLSGGVYNEQFF. The CDR3 bases are TGTGCCAGCAGCTTAAGCGGGGGAGTCTACAATGAGCAGTTCTTC. This chain joins TRBV7-3 and TRBJ2-1; 7 nucleotides align to TRBD2. The V gene's germline CDR1 is SGHTA and CDR2 FQGTGA. V shed 1 base and J 3 bases; nucleotides not matched to a gene: 3. This CDR3 has 15 amino acids.

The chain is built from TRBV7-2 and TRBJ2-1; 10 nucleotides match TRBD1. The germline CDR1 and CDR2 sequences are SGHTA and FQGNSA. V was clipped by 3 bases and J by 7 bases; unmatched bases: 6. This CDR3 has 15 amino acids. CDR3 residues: CASSFRGQGLNEQFF. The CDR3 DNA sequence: TGTGCCAGCAGCTTTCGGGGACAGGGGTTAAATGAGCAGTTCTTC.

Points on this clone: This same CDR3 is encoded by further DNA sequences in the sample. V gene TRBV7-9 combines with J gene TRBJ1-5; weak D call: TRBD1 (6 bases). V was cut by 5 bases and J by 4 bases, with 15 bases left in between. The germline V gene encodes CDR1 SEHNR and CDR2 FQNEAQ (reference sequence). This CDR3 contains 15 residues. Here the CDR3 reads CASSPEQGGNQPQHF. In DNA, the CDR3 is TGTGCCAGCAGCCCCGAACAGGGAGGGAATCAGCCCCAGCATTTT.

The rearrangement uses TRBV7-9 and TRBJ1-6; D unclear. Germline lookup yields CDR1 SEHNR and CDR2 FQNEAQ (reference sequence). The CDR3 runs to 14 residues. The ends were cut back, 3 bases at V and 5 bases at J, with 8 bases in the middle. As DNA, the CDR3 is TGTGCCAGCAGCTTGCAACAGCATAATTCACCCCTCCACTTT. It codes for CASSLQQHNSPLHF.

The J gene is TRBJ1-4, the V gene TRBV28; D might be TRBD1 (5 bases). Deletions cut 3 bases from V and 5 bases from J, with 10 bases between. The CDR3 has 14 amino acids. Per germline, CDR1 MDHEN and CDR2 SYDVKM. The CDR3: CASSFGGLNEKLFF. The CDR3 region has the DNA TGTGCCAGCAGTTTCGGGGGTCTCAATGAAAAACTGTTTTTT.

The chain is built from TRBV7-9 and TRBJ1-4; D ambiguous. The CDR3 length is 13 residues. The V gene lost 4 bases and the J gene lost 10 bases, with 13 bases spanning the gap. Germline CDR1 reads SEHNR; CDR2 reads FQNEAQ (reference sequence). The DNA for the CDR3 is TGTGCCAGCAGCTCGATTTCTCGGGGAAAACTGTTTTTT. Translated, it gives CASSSISRGKLFF.

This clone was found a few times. The CDR3 region has the DNA TGTGCCACCAGTGAGAGGGGACTAGCGGGAGGGCCTCTTAGGTTTGGTGAGCAGTTCTTC. This codes for CATSERGLAGGPLRFGEQFF. The chain recombines TRBV24-1 with TRBJ2-1; TRBD2 matches at 16 bases. Germline CDR1 reads KGHDR; CDR2 reads SFDVKD. Losses at the gene ends were 4 bases for V and 9 bases for J; bases not matched to a gene: 17. This CDR3 is built from 20 residues.

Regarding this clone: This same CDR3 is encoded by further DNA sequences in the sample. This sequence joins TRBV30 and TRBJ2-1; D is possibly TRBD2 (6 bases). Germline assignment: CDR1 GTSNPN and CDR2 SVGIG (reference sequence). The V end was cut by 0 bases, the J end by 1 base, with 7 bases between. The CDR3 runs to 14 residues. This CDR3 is CAWSVGGSYNEQFF. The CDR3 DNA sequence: TGTGCCTGGAGTGTTGGGGGGTCCTACAATGAGCAGTTCTTC.

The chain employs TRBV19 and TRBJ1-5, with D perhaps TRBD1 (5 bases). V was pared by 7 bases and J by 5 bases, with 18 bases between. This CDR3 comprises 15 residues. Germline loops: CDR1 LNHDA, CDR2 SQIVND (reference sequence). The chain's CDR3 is CASTPGWGEHQPQHF. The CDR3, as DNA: TGTGCCAGTACCCCCGGGTGGGGGGAGCATCAGCCCCAGCATTTT.

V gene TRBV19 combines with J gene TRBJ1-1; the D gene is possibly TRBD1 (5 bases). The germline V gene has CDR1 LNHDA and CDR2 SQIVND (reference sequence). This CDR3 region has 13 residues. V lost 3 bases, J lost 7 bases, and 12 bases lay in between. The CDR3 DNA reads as TGTGCCAGTAGTATGGGAGGGGTGGGTGAAGCTTTCTTT. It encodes CASSMGGVGEAFF.

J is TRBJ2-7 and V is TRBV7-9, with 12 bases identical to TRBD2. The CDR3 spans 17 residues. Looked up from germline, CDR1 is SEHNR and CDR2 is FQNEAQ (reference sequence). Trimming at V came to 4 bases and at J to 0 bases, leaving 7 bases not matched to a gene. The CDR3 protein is CASSSWTSGAHSYEQYF. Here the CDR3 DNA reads TGTGCCAGCAGCTCATGGACTAGCGGGGCCCACTCCTACGAGCAGTACTTC.

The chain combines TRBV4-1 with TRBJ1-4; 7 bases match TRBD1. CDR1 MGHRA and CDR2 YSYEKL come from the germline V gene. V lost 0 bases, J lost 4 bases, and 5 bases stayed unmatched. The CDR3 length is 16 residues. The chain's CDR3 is CASSQDQTGFNEKLFF. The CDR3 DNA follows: TGCGCCAGCAGCCAAGACCAGACAGGGTTTAATGAAAAACTGTTTTTT.

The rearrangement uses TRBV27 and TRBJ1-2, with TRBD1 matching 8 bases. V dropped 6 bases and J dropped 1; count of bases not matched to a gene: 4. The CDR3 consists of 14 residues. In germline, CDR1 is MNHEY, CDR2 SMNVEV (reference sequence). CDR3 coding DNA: TGTGCCAGCAGGCGGACAGGGATTAACTATGGCTACACCTTC. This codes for CASRRTGINYGYTF.

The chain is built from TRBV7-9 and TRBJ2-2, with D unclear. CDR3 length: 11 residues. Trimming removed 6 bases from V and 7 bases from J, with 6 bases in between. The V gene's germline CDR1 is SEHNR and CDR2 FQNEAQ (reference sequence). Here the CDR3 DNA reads TGTGCCAGCAGTCCCGTCGGGGAGCTGTTTTTT. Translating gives CASSPVGELFF.

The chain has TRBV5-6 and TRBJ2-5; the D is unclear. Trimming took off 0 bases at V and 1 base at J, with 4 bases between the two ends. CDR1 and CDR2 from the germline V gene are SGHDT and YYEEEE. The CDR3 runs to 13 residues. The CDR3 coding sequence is TGTGCCAGCAGCTTGGACAGCCAAGAGACCCAGTACTTC. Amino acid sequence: CASSLDSQETQYF. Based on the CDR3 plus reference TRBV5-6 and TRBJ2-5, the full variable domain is DAGVTQSPTHLIKTRGQQVTLRCSPKSGHDTVSWYQQALGQGPQFIFQYYEEEERQRGNFPDRFSGHQFPNYSSELNVNALLLGDSALYLCASSLDSQETQYFGPGTRLLVL.

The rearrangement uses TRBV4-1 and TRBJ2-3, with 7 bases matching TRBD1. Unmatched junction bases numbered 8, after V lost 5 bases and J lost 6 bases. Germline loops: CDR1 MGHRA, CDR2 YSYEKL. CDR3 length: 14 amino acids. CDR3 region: CASSIQGLGDTQYF. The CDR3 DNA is TGCGCCAGCAGCATACAGGGGTTGGGGGATACGCAGTATTTT.

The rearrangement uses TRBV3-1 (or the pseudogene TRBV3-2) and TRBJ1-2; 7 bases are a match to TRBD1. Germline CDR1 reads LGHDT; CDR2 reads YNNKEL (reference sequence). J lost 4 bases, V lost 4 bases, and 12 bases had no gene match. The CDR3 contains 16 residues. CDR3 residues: CASSPLTGRTRYGYTF. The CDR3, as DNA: TGTGCCAGCAGCCCTTTGACAGGGCGAACCCGCTATGGCTACACCTTC.

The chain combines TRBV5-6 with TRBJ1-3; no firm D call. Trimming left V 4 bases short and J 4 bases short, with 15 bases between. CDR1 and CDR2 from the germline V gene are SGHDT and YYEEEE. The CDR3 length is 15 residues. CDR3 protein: CASSRSPQAGNTIYF. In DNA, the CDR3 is TGTGCCAGCAGCAGATCCCCCCAAGCGGGAAACACCATATATTTT. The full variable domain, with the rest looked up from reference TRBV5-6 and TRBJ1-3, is DAGVTQSPTHLIKTRGQQVTLRCSPKSGHDTVSWYQQALGQGPQFIFQYYEEEERQRGNFPDRFSGHQFPNYSSELNVNALLLGDSALYLCASSRSPQAGNTIYFGEGSWLTVV.

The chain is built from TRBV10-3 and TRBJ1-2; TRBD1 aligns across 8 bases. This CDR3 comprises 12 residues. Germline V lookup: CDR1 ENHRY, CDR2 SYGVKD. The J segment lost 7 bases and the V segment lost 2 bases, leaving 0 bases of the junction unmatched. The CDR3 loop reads CAISETGGGYTF. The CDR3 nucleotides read TGTGCCATCAGTGAGACAGGGGGTGGCTACACCTTC.

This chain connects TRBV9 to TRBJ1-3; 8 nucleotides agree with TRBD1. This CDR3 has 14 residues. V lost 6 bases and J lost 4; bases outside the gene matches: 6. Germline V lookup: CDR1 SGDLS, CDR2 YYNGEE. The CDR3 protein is CASTTGTGGNTIYF. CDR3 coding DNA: TGTGCCAGCACGACGGGGACAGGCGGAAACACCATATATTTT. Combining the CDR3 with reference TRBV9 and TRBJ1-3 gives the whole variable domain DSGVTQTPKHLITATGQRVTLRCSPRSGDLSVYWYQQSLDQGLQFLIQYYNGEERAKGNILERFSAQQFPDLHSELNLSSLELGDSALYFCASTTGTGGNTIYFGEGSWLTVV.